The present entry profiles one TCR beta chain with its context. Its target is not known. This sample is part of a study of T cell clonotyping in hematopoietic cell transplantation. Produced via immunoSEQ multiplex PCR; TCRdb's table is partial and in-frame only. The sample has about 15,000 clones, approximately 85% seen once. Study-wide results and caveats: Higher Inverse Simpson Index values in graft donor and pretransplant recipient predicted broader posttransplant TCR diversity. No sorting was done, leaving CD4 and CD8 contributions mixed. Pathologically expanded recipient clonotypes increased progressively from day 30 to day 180 as diversity fell. At the given depth, recipient repertoires were over 97% de novo clonotypes.

CDR1 SGHRS and CDR2 YFSETQ come from the germline V gene. J lost 1 base, V lost 3 bases, and 9 bases had no gene match. The CDR3 extends over 16 amino acids. Sequenced material: peripheral blood mononuclear cells. The gene calls are TRBV5-1 and TRBJ2-7; 8 nucleotides match TRBD1. The sequence was collected from a woman in her forties in good health. Some clones in this sample may be carry-over from other donors' samples. CDR3 sequence: CASSSGSGGASYEQYF. CDR3 coding DNA: TGCGCCAGCAGCTCGGGCTCAGGGGGCGCTTCCTACGAGCAGTACTTC.